What follows are 10 T cell receptor beta chains derived from one specimen sequenced in a study. A single record per CDR3 protein comes from TCRdb applying MiXCR to the 5' RACE reads. In the table there are roughly 11,000 distinct CDR3 sequences, 27% of which are singletons. Tregs were sorted as CD4+CD25+CD127-/low cells. Material for sequencing was Tregs sorted from a lymph node. These receptors originate from a female donor with breast cancer.

In its sample, this clonotype was seen once. One junction end does not reproduce the germline sequence, and a read error may be involved. The chain couples TRBV7-2 to TRBJ1-1; a possible D gene is TRBD1 (5 bases). CDR1 is SGHTA, CDR2 FQGNSA, per germline. The CDR3 runs 16 residues. The CDR3 spells CASSSSMGRMNTVAFF. For the CDR3, the DNA is TGTGCCAGCAGCTCCTCCATGGGGCGGATGAACACTGTAGCTTTCTTT.

Concerning this clonotype itself: A much bigger clone sits one base away, suggesting this may be a read error. The gene calls are TRBV24-1 and TRBJ2-1; D gene uncertain. This CDR3 is 12 amino acids long. Germline V gene data show CDR1 as KGHDR and CDR2 as SFDVKD. V lost 6 bases, J lost 2 bases, and 4 bases lay in between. CDR3 sequence: CATSSTYNEQFF. The CDR3 DNA sequence: TGTGCCACCAGTAGCACCTACAATGAGCAGTTCTTC.

This clonotype was seen repeatedly, ten times or more. At one of its ends the junction is not consistent with the germline gene, which may arise from a read error. The genes are TRBV5-1 and TRBJ2-1, with a possible D match to TRBD2 (5 bases). The CDR3 totals 14 residues. Germline V lookup: CDR1 SGHRS, CDR2 YFSETQ. The CDR3: CASGPDYSYNEQSF. The DNA for the CDR3 is TGCGCCAGCGGCCCTGACTATTCCTACAATGAGCAGTCCTTC.

In regard to this clonotype: Sequence at one end of the junction differs from germline and may be a read error. The chain combines TRBV4-1 with TRBJ2-7; perhaps TRBD2 as D (6 bases). This CDR3 region has 16 residues. The germline V gene encodes CDR1 MGHRA and CDR2 YSYEKL. The CDR3 spells CASSQEIGRFSYEQYF. The CDR3 DNA follows: TGCGCCAGCAGTCAAGAGATAGGGAGGTTCTCCTACGAGCAGTACTTC.

On this clonotype itself: A read error may produce the germline difference seen at one junction end. The CDR3 reads CACSATGLFNQPQHF. DNA of the CDR3: TGTGCCTGCAGCGCTACAGGGCTATTCAATCAGCCCCAGCATTTT. The chain links TRBV9 to TRBJ1-5; tentatively, D is TRBD1 (6 bases). Looked up from germline, CDR1 is SGDLS and CDR2 is YYNGEE. The CDR3 length is 15 residues.

This clonotype was observed a handful of times. The chain is built from TRBV4-1 and TRBJ1-2; no clear D. V lost 1 base and J 2 bases, leaving 8 bases between the germline ends. Germline assignment: CDR1 MGHRA and CDR2 YSYEKL. The CDR3 runs to 14 residues. The CDR3 protein is CASSQGGGNYGYTF. The DNA of the CDR3 is TGCGCCAGCAGCCAAGGAGGAGGGAACTATGGCTACACCTTC.

This clonotype was observed at least ten times. The gene calls are TRBV6-5 and TRBJ2-1; 11 bases match TRBD2. The ends lost 7 bases at V and 1 base at J; junction bases unmatched: 3. Per the germline V gene, CDR1 is MNHEY and CDR2 is SVGAGI. There are 15 residues in the CDR3. CDR3 in amino acids: CASTLAGGSYNEQFF. The CDR3 nucleotides are TGTGCCAGCACCTTAGCGGGAGGGTCCTACAATGAGCAGTTCTTC.

This clonotype was found a few times. V gene TRBV25-1 combines with J gene TRBJ2-1, with 10 nucleotides matching TRBD1. The germline V gene has CDR1 MGHDK and CDR2 SYGVNS. Trimming took 11 bases from V and 7 from J; bases not matched to a gene: 17. This CDR3 contains 16 residues. The CDR3 bases are TGTGCCGCAACCGCCCCCCGGGACAGGGGAAGGAATGAGCAGTTCTTC. Protein sequence: CAATAPRDRGRNEQFF.

There are many counts of this clonotype. The V and J genes are TRBV5-4 and TRBJ2-1, with 8 bases identical to TRBD2. J was trimmed by 3 bases and V by 0 bases; bases with no gene match: 2. Germline V gene lookup returns CDR1 SGHNT and CDR2 YYREEE (reference sequence). This CDR3 contains 15 residues. The CDR3 DNA reads as TGTGCCAGCAGCTTGGGTCTAGCGGGCTACAATGAGCAGTTCTTC. This encodes CASSLGLAGYNEQFF.

This clonotype counts as medium-sized. The chain joins TRBV24-1 to TRBJ2-1; no clear D gene. The V end was cut by 1 base, the J end by 8 bases, with 8 bases between. CDR3 length: 13 amino acids. Looked up from germline, CDR1 is KGHDR and CDR2 is SFDVKD. The CDR3 protein is CATSDLRRDEQFF. CDR3 DNA sequence: TGTGCCACCAGTGATTTACGGCGCGATGAGCAGTTCTTC.